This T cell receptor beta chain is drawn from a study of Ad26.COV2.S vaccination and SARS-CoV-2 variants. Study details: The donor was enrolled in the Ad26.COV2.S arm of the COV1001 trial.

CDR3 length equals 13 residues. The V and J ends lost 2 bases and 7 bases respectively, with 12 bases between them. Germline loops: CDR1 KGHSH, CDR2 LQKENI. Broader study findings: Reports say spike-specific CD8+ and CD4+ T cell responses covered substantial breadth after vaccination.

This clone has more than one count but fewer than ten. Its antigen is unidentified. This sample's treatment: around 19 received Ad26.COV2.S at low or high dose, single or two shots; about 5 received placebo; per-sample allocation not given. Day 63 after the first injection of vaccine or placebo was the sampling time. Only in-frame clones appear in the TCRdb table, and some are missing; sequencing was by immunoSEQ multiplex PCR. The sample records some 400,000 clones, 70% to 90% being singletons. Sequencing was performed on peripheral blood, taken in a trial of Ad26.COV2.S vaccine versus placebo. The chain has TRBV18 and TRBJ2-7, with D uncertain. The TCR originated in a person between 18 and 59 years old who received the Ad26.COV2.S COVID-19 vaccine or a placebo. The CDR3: CASSPTYLGEQYF. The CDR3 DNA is TGTGCCAGCTCACCAACATATTTGGGGGAGCAGTACTTC.